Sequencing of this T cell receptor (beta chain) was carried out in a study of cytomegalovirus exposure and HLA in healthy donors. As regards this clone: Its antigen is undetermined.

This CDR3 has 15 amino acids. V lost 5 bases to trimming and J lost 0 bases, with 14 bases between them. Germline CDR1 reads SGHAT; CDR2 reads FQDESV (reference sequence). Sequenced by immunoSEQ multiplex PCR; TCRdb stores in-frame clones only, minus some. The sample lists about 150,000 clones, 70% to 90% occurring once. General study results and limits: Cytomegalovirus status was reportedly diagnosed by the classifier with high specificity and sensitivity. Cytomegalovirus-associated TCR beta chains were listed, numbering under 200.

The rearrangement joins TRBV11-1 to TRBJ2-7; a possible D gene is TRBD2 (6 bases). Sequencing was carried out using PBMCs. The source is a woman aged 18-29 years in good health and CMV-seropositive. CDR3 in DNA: TGTGCCAGCAGCCCGGGGGACCTCCCCTCCTACGAGCAGTACTTC. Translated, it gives CASSPGDLPSYEQYF.